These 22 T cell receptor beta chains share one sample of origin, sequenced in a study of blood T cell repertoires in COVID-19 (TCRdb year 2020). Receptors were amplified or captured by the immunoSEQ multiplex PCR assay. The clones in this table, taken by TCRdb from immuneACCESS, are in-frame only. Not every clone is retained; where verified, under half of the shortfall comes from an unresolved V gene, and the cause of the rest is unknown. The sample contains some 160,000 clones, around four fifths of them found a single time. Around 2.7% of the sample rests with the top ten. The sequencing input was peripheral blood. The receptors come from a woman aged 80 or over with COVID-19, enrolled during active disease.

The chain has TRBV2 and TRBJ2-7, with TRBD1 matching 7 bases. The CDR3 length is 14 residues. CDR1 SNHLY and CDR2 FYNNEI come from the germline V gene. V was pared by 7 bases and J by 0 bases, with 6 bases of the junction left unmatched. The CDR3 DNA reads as TGTGCCAGCATGGACAGGTTGAGCTCCTACGAGCAGTACTTC. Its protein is CASMDRLSSYEQYF.

CDR3 in DNA: TGTGCCAGCAGTTATTCCATAACAGGGTCCACCGGGGAGCTGTTTTTT. Amino acids: CASSYSITGSTGELFF. The chain is built from TRBV6-5 and TRBJ2-2, with TRBD1 as a possible D gene (6 bases). Germline V gives CDR1 MNHEY, CDR2 SVGAGI. Trimming cost V 3 bases and J 4 bases, with 15 bases left between them. The CDR3 consists of 16 residues.

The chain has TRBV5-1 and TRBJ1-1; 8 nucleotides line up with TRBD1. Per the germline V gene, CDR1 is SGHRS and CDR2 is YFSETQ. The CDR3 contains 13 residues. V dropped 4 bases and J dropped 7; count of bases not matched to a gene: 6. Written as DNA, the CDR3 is TGCGCCAGCAGCAGGACAGGGCGTCTTGAAGCTTTCTTT. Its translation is CASSRTGRLEAFF.

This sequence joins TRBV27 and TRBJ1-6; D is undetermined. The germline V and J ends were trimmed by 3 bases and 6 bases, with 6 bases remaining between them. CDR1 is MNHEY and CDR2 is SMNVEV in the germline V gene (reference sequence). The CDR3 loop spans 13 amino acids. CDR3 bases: TGTGCCAGCAGTTTTCGTCGTAATTCACCCCTCCACTTT. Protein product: CASSFRRNSPLHF.

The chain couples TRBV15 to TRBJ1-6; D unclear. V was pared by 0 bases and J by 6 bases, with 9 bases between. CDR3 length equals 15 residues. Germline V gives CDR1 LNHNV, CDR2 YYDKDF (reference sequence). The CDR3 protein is CATSRDRQANSPLHF. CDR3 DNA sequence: TGTGCCACCAGCAGAGATCGTCAGGCTAATTCACCCCTCCACTTT.

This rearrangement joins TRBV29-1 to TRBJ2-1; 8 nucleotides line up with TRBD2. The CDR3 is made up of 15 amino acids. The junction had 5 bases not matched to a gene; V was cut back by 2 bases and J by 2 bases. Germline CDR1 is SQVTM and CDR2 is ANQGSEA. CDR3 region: CSVEPGLGTYNEQFF. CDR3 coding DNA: TGCAGCGTTGAACCGGGACTAGGGACCTACAATGAGCAGTTCTTC.

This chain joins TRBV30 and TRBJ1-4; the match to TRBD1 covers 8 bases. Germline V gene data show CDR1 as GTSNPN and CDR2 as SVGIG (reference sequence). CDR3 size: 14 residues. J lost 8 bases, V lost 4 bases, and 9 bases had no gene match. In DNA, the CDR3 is TGTGCCTGGACCCAACTGGGACAGGCCGAAAAACTGTTTTTT. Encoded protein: CAWTQLGQAEKLFF.

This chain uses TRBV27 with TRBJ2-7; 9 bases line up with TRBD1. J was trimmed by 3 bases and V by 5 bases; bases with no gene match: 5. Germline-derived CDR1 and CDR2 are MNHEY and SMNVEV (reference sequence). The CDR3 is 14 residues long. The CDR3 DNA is TGTGCCAGCAGTAGGGGACAGGGAATCTACGAGCAGTACTTC. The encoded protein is CASSRGQGIYEQYF.

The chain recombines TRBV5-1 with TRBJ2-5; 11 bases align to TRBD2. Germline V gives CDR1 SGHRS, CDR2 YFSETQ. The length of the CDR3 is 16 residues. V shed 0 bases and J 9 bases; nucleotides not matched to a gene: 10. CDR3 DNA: TGCGCCAGCAGCTTGGAGGGGACTAGCGGCCCCCAGGCCCAGTACTTC. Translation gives CASSLEGTSGPQAQYF.

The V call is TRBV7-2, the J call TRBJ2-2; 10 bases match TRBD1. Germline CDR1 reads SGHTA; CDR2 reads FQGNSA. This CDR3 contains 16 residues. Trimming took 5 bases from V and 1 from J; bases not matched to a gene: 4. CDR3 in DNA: TGTGCCAGCAGCCATCGGACAGGGGGGAACACCGGGGAGCTGTTTTTT. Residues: CASSHRTGGNTGELFF.

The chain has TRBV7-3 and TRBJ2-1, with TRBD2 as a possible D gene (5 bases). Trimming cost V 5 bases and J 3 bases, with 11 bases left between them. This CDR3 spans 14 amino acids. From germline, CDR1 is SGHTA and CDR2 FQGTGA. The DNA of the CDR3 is TGTGCCAGCAGCCAGGCGAGCGGCTACAATGAGCAGTTCTTC. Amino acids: CASSQASGYNEQFF.

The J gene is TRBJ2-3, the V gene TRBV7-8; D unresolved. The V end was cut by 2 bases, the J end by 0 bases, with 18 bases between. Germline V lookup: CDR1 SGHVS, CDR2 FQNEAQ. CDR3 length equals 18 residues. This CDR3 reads CASSLTLTRITSTDTQYF. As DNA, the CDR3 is TGTGCCAGCAGCTTAACTCTCACGCGGATCACTAGCACAGATACGCAGTATTTT. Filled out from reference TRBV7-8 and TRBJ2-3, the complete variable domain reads GAGVSQSPRYKVAKRGQDVALRCDPISGHVSLFWYQQALGQGPEFLTYFQNEAQLDKSGLPSDRFFAERPEGSVSTLKIQRTQQEDSAVYLCASSLTLTRITSTDTQYFGPGTRLTVL.

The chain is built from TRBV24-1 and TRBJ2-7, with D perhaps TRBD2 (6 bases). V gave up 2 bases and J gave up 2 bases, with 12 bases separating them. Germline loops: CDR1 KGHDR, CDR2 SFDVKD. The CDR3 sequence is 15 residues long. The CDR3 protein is CATSDSSGSAYEQYF. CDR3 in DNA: TGTGCCACCAGTGATTCCTCCGGGAGCGCCTACGAGCAGTACTTC.

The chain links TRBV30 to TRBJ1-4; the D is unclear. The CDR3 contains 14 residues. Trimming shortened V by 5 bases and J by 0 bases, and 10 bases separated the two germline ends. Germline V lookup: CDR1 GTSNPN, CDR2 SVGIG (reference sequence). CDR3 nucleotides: TGTGCCTGGGGGATACAAGCAACTAATGAAAAACTGTTTTTT. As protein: CAWGIQATNEKLFF.

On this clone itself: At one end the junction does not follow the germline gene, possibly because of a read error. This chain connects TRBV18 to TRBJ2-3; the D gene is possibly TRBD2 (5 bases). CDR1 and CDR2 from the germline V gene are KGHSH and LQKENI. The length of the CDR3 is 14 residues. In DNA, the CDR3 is TGTGCCAGCTTACCAGGTAGCGGCACAGATACGCAGTATTTT. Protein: CASLPGSGTDTQYF.

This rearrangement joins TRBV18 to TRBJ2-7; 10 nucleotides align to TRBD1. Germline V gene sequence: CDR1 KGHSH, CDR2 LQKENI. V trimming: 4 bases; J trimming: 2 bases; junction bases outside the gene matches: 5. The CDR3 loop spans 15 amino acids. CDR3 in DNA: TGTGCCAGCTCACTCTCCGGGACAGGGGCCTACGAGCAGTACTTC. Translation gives CASSLSGTGAYEQYF.

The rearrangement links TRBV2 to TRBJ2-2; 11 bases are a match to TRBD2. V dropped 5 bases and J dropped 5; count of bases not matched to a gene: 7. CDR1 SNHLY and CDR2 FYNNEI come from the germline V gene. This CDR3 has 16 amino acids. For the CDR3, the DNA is TGTGCCAGCAGTTATAGCGGGAGGGCCTTTACCGGGGAGCTGTTTTTT. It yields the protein CASSYSGRAFTGELFF.

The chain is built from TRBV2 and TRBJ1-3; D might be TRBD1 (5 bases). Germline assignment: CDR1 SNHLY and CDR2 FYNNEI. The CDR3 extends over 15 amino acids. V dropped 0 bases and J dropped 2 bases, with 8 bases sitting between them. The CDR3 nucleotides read TGTGCCAGCAGTGAAGCCTGGGGGGCTGGAAACACCATATATTTT. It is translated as CASSEAWGAGNTIYF.

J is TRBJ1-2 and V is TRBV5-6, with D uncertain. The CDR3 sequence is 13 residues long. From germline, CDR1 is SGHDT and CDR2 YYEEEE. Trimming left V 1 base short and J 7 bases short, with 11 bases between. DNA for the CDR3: TGTGCCAGCAGCTTGTTGGAGGGCTTTGGCTACACCTTC. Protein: CASSLLEGFGYTF.

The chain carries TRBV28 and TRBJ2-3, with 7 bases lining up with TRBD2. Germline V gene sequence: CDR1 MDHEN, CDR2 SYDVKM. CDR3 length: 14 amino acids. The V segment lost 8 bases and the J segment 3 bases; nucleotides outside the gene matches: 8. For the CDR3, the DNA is TGTGCCAGCGGCCTCGCGGGAGAAACAGATACGCAGTATTTT. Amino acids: CASGLAGETDTQYF.

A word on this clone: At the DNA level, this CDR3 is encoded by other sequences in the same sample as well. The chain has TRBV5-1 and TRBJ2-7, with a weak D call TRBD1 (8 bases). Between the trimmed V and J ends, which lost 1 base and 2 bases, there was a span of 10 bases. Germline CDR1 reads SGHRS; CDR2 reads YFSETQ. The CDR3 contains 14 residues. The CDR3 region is CASSLTGGAYEQYF. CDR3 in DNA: TGCGCCAGCAGCTTGACAGGGGGGGCCTACGAGCAGTACTTC.

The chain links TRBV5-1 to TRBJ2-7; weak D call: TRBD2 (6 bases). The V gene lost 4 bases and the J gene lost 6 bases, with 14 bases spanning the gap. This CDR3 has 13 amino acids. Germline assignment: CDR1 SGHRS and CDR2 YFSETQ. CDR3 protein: CASSRRAGIEQYF. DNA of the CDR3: TGCGCCAGCAGCAGGCGGGCGGGGATCGAGCAGTACTTC.